This T cell receptor beta chain was profiled in a study of T cell clonality in common variable immunodeficiency. Equal genomic DNA amounts from CVID and control samples were sequenced. Measured with immunoSEQ multiplex PCR; TCRdb has only the in-frame clones, and not every one. This sample carries tens of thousands of clones, none of them present only once. This clone was detected many times. The CDR3 end lies 3 residues beyond the end of the read and is filled in from the germline J gene. Trimming cost V 3 bases and J 0 bases, with 12 bases left between them. The CDR3 length is 14 residues. Per the germline V gene, CDR1 is DFQATT and CDR2 is SNEGSKA (reference sequence).

The receptor was isolated from a person aged 18-70 years in good health. Material: peripheral blood mononuclear cells. The rearrangement joins TRBV20-1 to TRBJ2-7, with a possible D match to TRBD2 (5 bases). CDR3 sequence: CSARLAISSYEQYF. The sequenced part of the CDR3 DNA is TGCAGTGCTAGGCTAGCAATTAGCTCCTACGAG.